This passage covers 11 T cell receptor beta chains from one sample sequenced in a study of PD-1 blockade in classical Hodgkin lymphoma. Relapse was seen in all patients after autologous stem cell transplantation, and brentuximab vedotin exposure was variable. The protocol was immunoSEQ multiplex PCR, while the TCRdb copy is restricted to in-frame clones and leaves out a portion. The sample records tens of thousands of clones, 89% being singletons. The starting material was peripheral blood mononuclear cells (PBMCs), obtained before the second cycle of nivolumab. The receptors come from a human donor with classical Hodgkin lymphoma.

This clone was observed a few times. The V and J genes are TRBV19 and TRBJ2-1; D is tentatively TRBD1 or TRBD2 (6 bases each). CDR1 is LNHDA, CDR2 SQIVND, per germline (reference sequence). V was cut by 4 bases and J by 3 bases, with 10 bases left in between. The CDR3 is 14 amino acids. This chain's CDR3 is CASSTGDNYNEQFF. DNA for the CDR3: TGTGCCAGTAGTACGGGGGACAACTACAATGAGCAGTTCTTC. The full variable domain, in which reference TRBV19 and TRBJ2-1 provide the parts outside the CDR3, is DGGITQSPKYLFRKEGQNVTLSCEQNLNHDAMYWYRQDPGQGLRLIYYSQIVNDFQKGDIAEGYSVSREKKESFPLTVTSAQKNPTAFYLCASSTGDNYNEQFFGPGTRLTVL.

The chain carries TRBV27 and TRBJ2-7; D is possibly TRBD1 (6 bases). The germline V and J ends were trimmed by 0 bases and 10 bases, with 13 bases remaining between them. Germline CDR1 and CDR2: MNHEY and SMNVEV (reference sequence). This CDR3 contains 13 residues. The CDR3: CASSLSLTGFQYF. CDR3 sequence (DNA): TGTGCCAGCAGTTTATCCCTTACAGGGTTTCAGTACTTC.

The gene calls are TRBV27 and TRBJ2-7; 7 nucleotides align to TRBD2. V trimming: 5 bases; J trimming: 4 bases; junction bases outside the gene matches: 14. Germline V CDR1 and CDR2: MNHEY, SMNVEV (reference sequence). The CDR3 extends over 16 amino acids. CDR3 sequence reads: CASSPLVWEGGYEQYF. The DNA for the CDR3 is TGTGCCAGCAGTCCCCTAGTTTGGGAGGGCGGTTACGAGCAGTACTTC.

The rearrangement uses TRBV7-8 and TRBJ2-2; either TRBD1 or TRBD2 may supply D (5 bases each). The CDR3 contains 15 residues. The V gene lost 6 bases and the J gene lost 4 bases, with 15 bases spanning the gap. The germline V gene has CDR1 SGHVS and CDR2 FQNEAQ. CDR3 residues: CASRSKAGTTGELFF. CDR3 coding DNA: TGTGCCAGCAGATCTAAGGCCGGGACCACCGGGGAGCTGTTTTTT.

The rearrangement links TRBV27 to TRBJ2-1; 7 nucleotides line up with TRBD1. The V gene end was trimmed by 3 bases and the J gene end by 2 bases; junction bases not matched to a gene: 4. Per the germline V gene, CDR1 is MNHEY and CDR2 is SMNVEV (reference sequence). CDR3 length: 15 residues. In DNA form, the CDR3 reads TGTGCCAGCAGTTTCGACAGGGTACCCTACAATGAGCAGTTCTTC. Translation gives CASSFDRVPYNEQFF.

V usage is TRBV19 and J usage is TRBJ2-5, with a weak D call TRBD1 (6 bases). The germline V gene encodes CDR1 LNHDA and CDR2 SQIVND (reference sequence). The V end was cut by 4 bases, the J end by 0 bases, with 15 bases between. The CDR3 has 16 amino acids. In DNA form, the CDR3 reads TGTGCCAGTAGTAACCGGGCGAGGGGGTACCAAGAGACCCAGTACTTC. This sequence encodes CASSNRARGYQETQYF.

This clone appeared once. The chain is built from TRBV6-1 and TRBJ2-5; 13 bases line up with TRBD2. J was trimmed by 4 bases and V by 1 base; bases with no gene match: 6. Per germline, CDR1 MNHNS and CDR2 SASEGT. The CDR3 consists of 17 residues. CDR3 protein: CASSEVLAGGIPETQYF. The CDR3 region has the DNA TGTGCCAGCAGTGAAGTACTAGCGGGAGGGATTCCAGAGACCCAGTACTTC.

V and J are TRBV28 and TRBJ1-5, with D maybe TRBD1 (5 bases). V was pared by 5 bases and J by 4 bases, with 15 bases between. This CDR3 has 15 amino acids. Germline V gene lookup returns CDR1 MDHEN and CDR2 SYDVKM. CDR3 in amino acids: CASSKSRGGNQPQHF. CDR3 nucleotides: TGTGCCAGCAGTAAATCCCGTGGGGGTAATCAGCCCCAGCATTTT.

The J gene is TRBJ1-2, the V gene TRBV6-1; tentatively, D is TRBD1 (6 bases). This CDR3 has 13 amino acids. CDR1 MNHNS and CDR2 SASEGT come from the germline V gene. V was shortened by 3 bases and J by 10 bases, with 15 bases between the two germline ends. The CDR3 DNA reads as TGTGCCAGCAGTGACCCAAACGACAGGCCCTACACCTTC. Protein: CASSDPNDRPYTF.

The chain employs TRBV10-3 and TRBJ1-1, with TRBD1 identical over 8 bases. Unmatched junction bases numbered 5, after V lost 7 bases and J lost 7 bases. This CDR3 is 12 amino acids long. Germline V gene data show CDR1 as ENHRY and CDR2 as SYGVKD. The CDR3 spells CAINGQGDEAFF. The CDR3 nucleotides read TGTGCCATCAATGGACAGGGTGATGAAGCTTTCTTT.

The gene calls are TRBV27 and TRBJ2-2; tentative D call: TRBD2 (6 bases). The CDR3 has 14 amino acids. Trimming left V 2 bases short and J 4 bases short, with 8 bases between. From germline, CDR1 is MNHEY and CDR2 SMNVEV (reference sequence). The CDR3 DNA is TGTGCCAGCAGTTTAAGGGAGGTCACCGGGGAGCTGTTTTTT. Its protein is CASSLREVTGELFF.